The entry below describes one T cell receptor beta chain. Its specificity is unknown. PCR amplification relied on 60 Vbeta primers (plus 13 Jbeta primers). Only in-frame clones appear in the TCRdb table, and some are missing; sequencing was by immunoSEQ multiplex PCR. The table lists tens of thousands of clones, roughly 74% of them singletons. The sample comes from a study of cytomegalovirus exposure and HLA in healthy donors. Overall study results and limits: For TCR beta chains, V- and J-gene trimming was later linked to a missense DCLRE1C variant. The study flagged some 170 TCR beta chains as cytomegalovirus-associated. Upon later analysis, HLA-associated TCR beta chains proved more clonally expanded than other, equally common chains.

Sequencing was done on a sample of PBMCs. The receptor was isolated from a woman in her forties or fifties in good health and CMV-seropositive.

As DNA, the CDR3 is TGTGCCAGCACCTCGACTAGCGGGACCCACGAGCAGTACTTC. Translation: CASTSTSGTHEQYF. The V gene is TRBV6-6, the J gene TRBJ2-7, with TRBD2 matching 11 bases. The length of the CDR3 is 14 residues. Germline CDR1 MNHNY, CDR2 SVGAGI (reference sequence). V gave up 7 bases and J gave up 5 bases; unmatched junction bases: 7.